These T cell receptor beta chains were read from a single sample in a study of blood T cell repertoires in COVID-19. Using immunoSEQ multiplex PCR, the repertoire was profiled, and TCRdb retains in-frame clones only, with some absent. The table records about 410,000 clones, about nine tenths of them present only once. Sequenced input: peripheral blood. Every receptor here comes from a woman between 40 and 55 years old with COVID-19, enrolled during active disease. The CDR3 runs from the conserved cysteine through the conserved F or W. D genes are given only for firm matches. Some rows have no size entry. The others give once, few or many, or a class for an expanded clone.

CASSLSPGGVEGYTF TGTGCCAGCAGCTTATCTCCAGGGGGCGTGGAGGGCTACACCTTC once TRBJ1-2 TRBV7-9 TRBD1
CASSGLSGSHEQFF TGTGCCAGCAGCGGACTAAGTGGATCCCATGAGCAGTTCTTC once TRBJ2-1 TRBV25-1 -
CASSLTGGEQYF TGTGCCAGCAGTTTGACAGGAGGCGAGCAGTACTTC - TRBJ2-7 TRBV27 -
CASTIPLNTEAFF TGTGCCAGCACTATTCCCCTGAACACTGAAGCTTTCTTT - TRBJ1-1 TRBV2 -
CASRSESGQPQHF TGTGCCAGCAGGTCTGAGTCCGGTCAGCCCCAGCATTTT - TRBJ1-5 TRBV12-3/TRBV12-4 -
CASSFFTLTVNTEAFF TGCGCCAGCAGCTTTTTCACCCTGACAGTGAACACTGAAGCTTTCTTT once TRBJ1-1 TRBV5-1 -
CAWKAGGTYGYTF TGTGCCTGGAAGGCAGGGGGGACTTATGGCTACACCTTC few TRBJ1-2 TRBV30 TRBD1
CASSLGSQGRYEQYF TGTGCCAGCAGCTTAGGGTCACAGGGAAGATACGAGCAGTACTTC - TRBJ2-7 TRBV7-2 -
CASSAVAGGDTGELFF TGCGCCAGCAGCGCCGTAGCGGGAGGAGACACCGGGGAGCTGTTTTTT - TRBJ2-2 TRBV5-1 TRBD2
CASSPGQVNTEAFF TGTGCCAGCAGTCCGGGACAGGTGAACACTGAAGCTTTCTTT - TRBJ1-1 TRBV28 TRBD1
CASTILNQPQHF TGTGCCAGCACCATACTAAATCAGCCCCAGCATTTT - TRBJ1-5 TRBV28 -
CASSRITALKSGEKLFF TGTGCCAGCTCACGAATAACCGCGCTCAAGAGTGGTGAAAAACTGTTTTTT - TRBJ1-4 TRBV18 -
CAWSPGGPYGYTF TGTGCCTGGAGCCCCGGGGGTCCCTATGGCTACACCTTC - TRBJ1-2 TRBV30 -
CASSLGSGGYNEQFF TGTGCCAGCAGCTTAGGCTCAGGGGGGTACAATGAGCAGTTCTTC - TRBJ2-1 TRBV7-9 -
CASSQARVGISNQPQHF TGTGCCAGCAGCCAGGCCAGGGTGGGAATTAGCAATCAGCCCCAGCATTTT - TRBJ1-5 TRBV3-1/TRBV3-2 -
CASSSRDRLSSYNEQFF TGTGCCAGCAGCTCGCGGGACAGATTAAGCTCCTACAATGAGCAGTTCTTC - TRBJ2-1 TRBV11-3 -
CASRVDRGYREQYF TGTGCCAGCAGGGTGGACAGGGGGTACCGCGAGCAGTACTTC - TRBJ2-7 TRBV27 TRBD1
CASTSKSGGYTF TGTGCCAGCACCTCTAAGTCGGGGGGCTACACCTTC - TRBJ1-2 TRBV28 -
CASSPLLGRTNTGELFF TGTGCCAGCTCCCCCCTCCTAGGCAGAACGAACACCGGGGAGCTGTTTTTT few TRBJ2-2 TRBV18 -
CASSPGETYPGYTF TGTGCCAGCAGCCCCGGGGAGACTTACCCAGGCTACACCTTC - TRBJ1-2 TRBV5-6 -
CAWSSGVNQPQHF TGTGCCTGGAGTTCAGGGGTCAATCAGCCCCAGCATTTT - TRBJ1-5 TRBV30 -
CASTGNSGNTIYF TGTGCCAGCACAGGAAACTCTGGAAACACCATATATTTT - TRBJ1-3 TRBV2 -
CASSRDRGDNQPQHF TGTGCCAGCAGCAGGGACAGGGGCGACAATCAGCCCCAGCATTTT once TRBJ1-5 TRBV28 TRBD1
CASSGGQSFTQPQHF TGTGCCAGCAGCGGAGGACAGTCGTTCACTCAGCCCCAGCATTTT - TRBJ1-5 TRBV28 -
CASSQGTVATNEKLFF TGTGCCAGCAGTCAGGGGACAGTCGCAACTAATGAAAAACTGTTTTTT once TRBJ1-4 TRBV28 TRBD1
CASSYGGSSYNEQFF TGTGCCAGCAGTTATGGCGGGAGCTCCTACAATGAGCAGTTCTTC once TRBJ2-1 TRBV6-2/TRBV6-3 TRBD2
CASSFDRSNEKLFF TGTGCCAGCAGCTTCGACAGGTCAAATGAAAAACTGTTTTTT - TRBJ1-4 TRBV7-9 -
CSASTGGDYGYTF TGCAGCGCCTCGACAGGGGGAGACTATGGCTACACCTTC - TRBJ1-2 TRBV29-1 TRBD1
CASSFWVREIASSPLHF TGTGCCAGCAGCTTTTGGGTCCGGGAGATAGCTAGTTCACCCCTCCACTTT - TRBJ1-6 TRBV7-2 -
CASSFGDTYEQYF TGCGCCAGCAGCTTCGGGGATACCTACGAGCAGTACTTC - TRBJ2-7 TRBV5-1 -
CASSWGQGNTEAFF TGCGCCAGCAGCTGGGGACAGGGGAACACTGAAGCTTTCTTT - TRBJ1-1 TRBV5-1 TRBD1
CASSLGGSVSGNTIYF TGTGCCAGCAGCTTGGGCGGCAGCGTCTCTGGAAACACCATATATTTT - TRBJ1-3 TRBV5-4 -
CASSLGQYTEAFF TGTGCCAGTAGTCTCGGACAATACACTGAAGCTTTCTTT - TRBJ1-1 TRBV19 -
CATKGTGYYEQYF TGTGCCACCAAGGGTACAGGGTACTACGAGCAGTACTTC - TRBJ2-7 TRBV19 -
CASGRGSREQYF TGTGCCAGCGGCAGGGGGTCTCGCGAGCAGTACTTC once TRBJ2-7 TRBV6-5 TRBD1
CASSSPGQGNTEAFF TGTGCCAGCAGTTCACCGGGACAGGGAAACACTGAAGCTTTCTTT - TRBJ1-1 TRBV28 TRBD1
CASTLGGGDYGYTF TGCGCCAGCACCCTCGGAGGGGGCGACTATGGCTACACCTTC - TRBJ1-2 TRBV5-1 TRBD1
CASSPSLVFNNEQFF TGTGCCAGCAGTCCCTCATTAGTGTTTAACAATGAGCAGTTCTTC - TRBJ2-1 TRBV27 -
CASSLMTGEQYF TGTGCCAGCAGCTTAATGACAGGCGAGCAGTACTTC - TRBJ2-7 TRBV11-3 -
CAWSQGRNTIYF TGTGCCTGGAGCCAGGGAAGAAACACCATATATTTT - TRBJ1-3 TRBV30 -
CASSPETGEHSGELFF TGTGCCAGCTCACCCGAGACAGGGGAACACAGCGGGGAGCTGTTTTTT - TRBJ2-2 TRBV18 TRBD1
CASSDSKHGEQFF TGTGCCAGCAGTGACTCTAAGCACGGTGAGCAGTTCTTC - TRBJ2-1 TRBV6-4 -
CAWTQQGGNQPQHF TGTGCCTGGACTCAGCAGGGCGGCAATCAGCCCCAGCATTTT - TRBJ1-5 TRBV30 -
CASSLRGADTQYF TGTGCCAGCAGCTTACGGGGGGCGGATACGCAGTATTTT - TRBJ2-3 TRBV7-9 -
CASSLPQGRDEKLFF TGCGCCAGCAGCTTGCCCCAGGGGCGGGATGAAAAACTGTTTTTT - TRBJ1-4 TRBV5-1 -
CATQLRGGGNEQFF TGTGCCACCCAACTTCGGGGGGGCGGTAATGAGCAGTTCTTC - TRBJ2-1 TRBV7-2 TRBD2
CASSPHWDRGRMNTEAFF TGTGCCAGCAGCCCCCATTGGGACAGGGGGCGAATGAACACTGAAGCTTTCTTT - TRBJ1-1 TRBV7-9 TRBD1
CASSFTFGGGYTF TGTGCCAGCAGTTTCACCTTCGGGGGTGGCTACACCTTC - TRBJ1-2 TRBV27 -
CASSFRGQLRRYGYTF TGTGCCAGCAGTTTTAGGGGACAGTTAAGGAGGTATGGCTACACCTTC - TRBJ1-2 TRBV28 TRBD1
CASSSQTGISYEQYF TGTGCCAGCAGCTCCCAGACAGGGATCTCCTACGAGCAGTACTTC - TRBJ2-7 TRBV7-2 TRBD1
CASSLGQGGYYEQYF TGTGCCAGCAGTTTAGGACAGGGGGGTTACTACGAGCAGTACTTC - TRBJ2-7 TRBV6-5 TRBD1
CASSIRSPGDNEKLFF TGTGCCAGTAGTATACGGTCCCCAGGGGATAATGAAAAACTGTTTTTT - TRBJ1-4 TRBV19 -
CASTGGQGWYNEQFF TGTGCCAGCACCGGGGGTCAGGGCTGGTACAATGAGCAGTTCTTC - TRBJ2-1 TRBV28 -